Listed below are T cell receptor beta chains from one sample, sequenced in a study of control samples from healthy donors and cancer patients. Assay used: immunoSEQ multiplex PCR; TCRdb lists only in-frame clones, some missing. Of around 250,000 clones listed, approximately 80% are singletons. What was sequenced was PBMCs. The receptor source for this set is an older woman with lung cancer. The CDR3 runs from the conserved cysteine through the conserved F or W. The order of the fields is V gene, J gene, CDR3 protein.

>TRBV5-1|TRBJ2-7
CASSLVGGAGYEQYF
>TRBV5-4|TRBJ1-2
CASSLEGYGYTF
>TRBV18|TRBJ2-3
CASSSQGAEQDTQYF
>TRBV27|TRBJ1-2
CASSLSDSGTGVGYTF
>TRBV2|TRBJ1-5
CASRGQVNQPQHF
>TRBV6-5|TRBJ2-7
CASRRFGQGAEEQYF
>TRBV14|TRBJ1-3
CASSQEDITIYF
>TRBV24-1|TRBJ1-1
CATSDSGQGNLPKAFF
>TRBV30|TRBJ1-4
CVWSDLGRGDEKLFF
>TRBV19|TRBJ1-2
CASSTRTGDVYGYTF
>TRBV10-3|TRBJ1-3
CAISPTLSGNTIYF
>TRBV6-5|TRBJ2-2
CASSFGPRTGELFF
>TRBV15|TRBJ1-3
CATKAKGSGNTIYF
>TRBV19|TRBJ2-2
CASSISSGRAGSGELFF
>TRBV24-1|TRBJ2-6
CATSDVWANVLTF
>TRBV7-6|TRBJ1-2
CASSLGQGYGYTF
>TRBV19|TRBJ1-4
CASSTPKPGWTNEKLFF
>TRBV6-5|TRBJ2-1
CASTYRSVSYNEQFF
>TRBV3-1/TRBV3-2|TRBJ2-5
CASSQNWGLQETQYF
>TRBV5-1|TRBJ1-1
CASSSPTGLNTEAFF
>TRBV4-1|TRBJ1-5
CASSQDILGNQPQHF
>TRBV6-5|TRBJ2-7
CASSPAGRSANEQYF
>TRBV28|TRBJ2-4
CASSFGGSVDIQYF
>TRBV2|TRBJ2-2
CASGGTGFAGELFF
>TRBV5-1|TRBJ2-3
CASSLGIGHTDTQYF
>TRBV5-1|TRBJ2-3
CASSLLLAGGKDTQYF
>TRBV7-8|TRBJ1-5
CASSRDRDQPQHF
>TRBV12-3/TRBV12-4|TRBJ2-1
CASSSPPPPEQFF
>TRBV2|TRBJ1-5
CASSEVVEISNQPQHF
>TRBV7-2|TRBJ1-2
CASGGLGQLGGYTF
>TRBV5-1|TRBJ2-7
CASSLTPESDEQYF
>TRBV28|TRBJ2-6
CASSLFGAGANVLTF
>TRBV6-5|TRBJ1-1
CASLRGPGLGAEAFF
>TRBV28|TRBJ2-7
CASSTPGLSGEQYF
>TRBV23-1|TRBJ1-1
CASSRGLNTEAFF
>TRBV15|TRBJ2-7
CATSRDWVLEEQYF
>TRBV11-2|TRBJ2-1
CASSSRRGLASPNEQFF
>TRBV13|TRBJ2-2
CASSLPGQGGPNAGELFF
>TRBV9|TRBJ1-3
CASSSLQGAQTIYF
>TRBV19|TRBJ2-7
CASSGTRTSAAYEQYF
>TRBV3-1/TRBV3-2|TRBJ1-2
CASSQGQYGYTF
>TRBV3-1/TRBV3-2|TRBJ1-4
CASSPFLQGAGEKLFF
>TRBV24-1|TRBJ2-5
CATGDTQETQYF
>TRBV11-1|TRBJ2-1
CASSLQPLRGDEQFF
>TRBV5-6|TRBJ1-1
CASSSGYRMNTEAFF
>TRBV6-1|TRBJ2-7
CASSEPPGPYEQYF
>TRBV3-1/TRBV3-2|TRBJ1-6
CASSLRTGSYNSPLHF
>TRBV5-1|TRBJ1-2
CASSLGMMSLNYGYTF
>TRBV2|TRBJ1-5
CASSARVPGQPQHF
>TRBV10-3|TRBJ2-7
CAIRKTGNPYEQYF